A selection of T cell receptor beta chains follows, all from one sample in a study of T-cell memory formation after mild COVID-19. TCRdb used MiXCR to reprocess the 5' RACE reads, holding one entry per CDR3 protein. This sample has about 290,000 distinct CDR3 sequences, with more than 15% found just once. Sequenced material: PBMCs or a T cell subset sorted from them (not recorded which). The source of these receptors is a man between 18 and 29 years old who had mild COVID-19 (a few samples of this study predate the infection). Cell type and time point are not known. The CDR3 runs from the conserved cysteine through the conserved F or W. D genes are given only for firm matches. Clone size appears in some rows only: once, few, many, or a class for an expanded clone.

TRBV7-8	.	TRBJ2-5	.	CASSMRGLKQETQYF	TGTGCCAGCAGCATGAGGGGACTTAAACAAGAGACCCAGTACTTC
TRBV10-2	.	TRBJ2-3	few	CASSKRIRDTDTQYF	TGCGCCAGCAGCAAGCGGATCCGAGACACAGATACGCAGTATTTT
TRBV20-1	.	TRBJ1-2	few	CSARDAAIYGYTF	TGCAGTGCTAGAGATGCCGCGATCTATGGCTACACCTTC
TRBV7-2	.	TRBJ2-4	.	CASSLAWTPRDIQYF	TGTGCCAGCAGCTTAGCGTGGACACCACGGGACATTCAGTACTTC
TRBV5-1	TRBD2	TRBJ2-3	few	CASSISGGGPDTQYF	TGCGCCAGCAGCATTAGCGGGGGAGGGCCAGATACGCAGTATTTT
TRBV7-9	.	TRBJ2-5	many	CASSLSPRGETQYF	TGTGCCAGCAGCTTATCGCCCAGGGGTGAGACCCAGTACTTC
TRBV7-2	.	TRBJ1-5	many	CASSLGSLHQPQHF	TGTGCCAGCAGCCTAGGGAGTTTACATCAGCCCCAGCATTTT
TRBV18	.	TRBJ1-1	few	CASSLGQKNTEAFF	TGTGCCAGCTCATTGGGGCAAAAGAACACTGAAGCTTTCTTT
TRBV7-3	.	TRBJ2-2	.	CATGRGLSNTGELFF	TGTGCCACCGGCAGGGGTTTGTCGAACACCGGGGAGCTGTTTTTT
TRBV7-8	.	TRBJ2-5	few	CASSLGSIQETQYF	TGTGCCAGCAGCTTAGGCTCGATCCAAGAGACCCAGTACTTC
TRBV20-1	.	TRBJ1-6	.	CSARLDSHSPLHF	TGCAGTGCTAGGTTGGACAGCCATTCACCCCTCCACTTT
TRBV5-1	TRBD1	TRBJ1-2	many	CASRTDRVRYGYTF	TGCGCCAGCAGAACGGACAGGGTGAGGTATGGCTACACCTTC
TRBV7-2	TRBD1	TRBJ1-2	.	CASSLALSRDRDYGYTF	TGTGCCAGCAGCTTAGCTTTATCCCGGGACAGAGACTATGGCTACACCTTC
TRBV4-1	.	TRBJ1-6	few	CASSPSVNRDHSPLHF	TGCGCCAGCAGCCCCTCGGTGAACAGGGATCATTCACCCCTCCACTTT
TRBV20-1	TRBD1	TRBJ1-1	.	CSAPRQGLNTEAFF	TGCAGTGCGCCGAGACAGGGGCTAAACACTGAAGCTTTCTTT
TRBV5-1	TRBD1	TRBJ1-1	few	CASSPQISGGGTEAFF	TGCGCCAGCAGCCCCCAAATTTCAGGGGGCGGCACTGAAGCTTTCTTT
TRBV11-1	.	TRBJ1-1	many	CASSSLDWNTEAFF	TGTGCCAGCAGCTCCCTAGACTGGAACACTGAAGCTTTCTTT
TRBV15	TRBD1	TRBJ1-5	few	CATSRASAPTGDQPQHF	TGTGCCACCAGCAGAGCTAGCGCCCCGACAGGGGATCAGCCCCAGCATTTT
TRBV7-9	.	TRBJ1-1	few	CASSFPEGLRGTEAFF	TGTGCCAGCAGCTTCCCCGAGGGGCTTCGGGGCACTGAAGCTTTCTTT
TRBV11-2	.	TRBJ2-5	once	CASNFPGRETQYF	TGTGCCAGCAATTTCCCCGGGAGAGAGACCCAGTACTTC
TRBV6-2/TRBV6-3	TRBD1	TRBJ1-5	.	CASRGGQDGNQPQHF	TGTGCCAGCAGAGGGGGACAGGATGGGAATCAGCCCCAGCATTTT
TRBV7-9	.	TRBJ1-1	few	CASSWGDTEAFF	TGTGCCAGCAGCTGGGGAGACACTGAAGCTTTCTTT
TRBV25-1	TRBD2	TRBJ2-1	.	CASGLAGGDEQFF	TGTGCCAGCGGACTAGCGGGTGGGGATGAGCAGTTCTTC
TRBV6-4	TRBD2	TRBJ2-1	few	CASSGTSGGANEQFF	TGTGCCAGCAGTGGGACTAGCGGGGGGGCCAATGAGCAGTTCTTC
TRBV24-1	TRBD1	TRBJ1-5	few	CATSDDREPYQPQHF	TGTGCCACCAGTGATGACAGGGAGCCCTATCAGCCCCAGCATTTT
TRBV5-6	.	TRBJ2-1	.	CASSRLVHEQFF	TGTGCCAGCAGTCGACTAGTTCATGAGCAGTTCTTC
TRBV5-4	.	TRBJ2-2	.	CASSPGWGPGELFF	TGTGCCAGCAGCCCGGGGTGGGGGCCCGGGGAGCTGTTTTTT
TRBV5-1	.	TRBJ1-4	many	CASSLIKKRVEKLFF	TGCGCCAGCAGCTTGATCAAGAAGAGAGTTGAAAAACTGTTTTTT
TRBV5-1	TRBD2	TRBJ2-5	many	CASSRGQGLAGLETQYF	TGCGCCAGCAGCCGAGGACAGGGACTAGCGGGGTTAGAGACCCAGTACTTC
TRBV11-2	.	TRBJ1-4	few	CASSSYNEKLFF	TGTGCCAGCAGCTCCTACAATGAAAAACTGTTTTTT
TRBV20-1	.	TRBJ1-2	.	CSARDRVRNYGYTF	TGCAGTGCTAGAGATAGAGTCAGGAACTATGGCTACACCTTC
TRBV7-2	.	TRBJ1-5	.	CASSWGANQPQHF	TGTGCCAGCAGCTGGGGGGCCAATCAGCCCCAGCATTTT
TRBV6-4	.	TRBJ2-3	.	CASSEARGADTQYF	TGTGCCAGCAGTGAAGCCAGGGGGGCAGATACGCAGTATTTT
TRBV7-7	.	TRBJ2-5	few	CASSLGTRGRETQYF	TGTGCCAGCAGCTTAGGGACGAGGGGTAGGGAGACCCAGTACTTC
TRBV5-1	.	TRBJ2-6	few	CASSLYGGSGANVLTF	TGCGCCAGCAGCTTGTACGGGGGCTCTGGGGCCAACGTCCTGACTTTC
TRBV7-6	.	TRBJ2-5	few	CASSFSWGARETQYF	TGTGCCAGCAGCTTTTCCTGGGGGGCGAGGGAGACCCAGTACTTC
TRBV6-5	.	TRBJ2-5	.	CASRTVGETQYF	TGTGCCAGCAGGACGGTTGGAGAGACCCAGTACTTC
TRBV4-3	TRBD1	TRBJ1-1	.	CASSQDGQGSTEAFF	TGCGCCAGCAGCCAAGACGGACAGGGCAGCACTGAAGCTTTCTTT
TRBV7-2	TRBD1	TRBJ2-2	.	CASSLSGQGAGELFF	TGTGCCAGCAGCTTATCGGGACAGGGGGCCGGGGAGCTGTTTTTT
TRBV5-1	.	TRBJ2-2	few	CASSGVGVTGELFF	TGCGCCAGCAGCGGAGTCGGGGTGACCGGGGAGCTGTTTTTT
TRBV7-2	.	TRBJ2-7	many	CASSTYRGPYEQYF	TGTGCCAGCAGCACATATAGAGGGCCCTACGAGCAGTACTTC
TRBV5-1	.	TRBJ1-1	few	CASSLPGTGPEAFF	TGCGCCAGCAGCTTGCCCGGGACTGGGCCTGAAGCTTTCTTT
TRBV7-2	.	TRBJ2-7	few	CASSLAPFRTYEQYF	TGTGCCAGCAGCTTAGCGCCGTTTAGGACCTACGAGCAGTACTTC
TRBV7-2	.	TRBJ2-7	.	CASSHSSEQYF	TGTGCCAGCAGCCATAGCTCCGAGCAGTACTTC
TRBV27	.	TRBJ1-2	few	CASSDMRDPGDYGYTF	TGTGCCAGCAGTGACATGCGGGACCCAGGGGACTATGGCTACACCTTC
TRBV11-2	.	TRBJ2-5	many	CASSLISTLETQYF	TGTGCCAGCAGCTTAATCTCGACACTAGAGACCCAGTACTTC
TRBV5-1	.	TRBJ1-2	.	CASSTPDDGYTF	TGCGCCAGCAGCACCCCGGACGATGGCTACACCTTC
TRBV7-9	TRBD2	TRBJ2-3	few	CASSPPGTSLHTQYF	TGTGCCAGCAGCCCCCCGGGGACTAGCCTCCATACGCAGTATTTT
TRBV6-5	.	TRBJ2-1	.	CASSYSGTAEQFF	TGTGCCAGCAGTTACTCCGGGACGGCTGAGCAGTTCTTC
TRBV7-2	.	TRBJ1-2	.	CASSLRSGYGYTF	TGTGCCAGCAGCTTAAGGTCCGGCTATGGCTACACCTTC
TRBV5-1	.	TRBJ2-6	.	CASSTYGGFSGANVLTF	TGCGCCAGCAGCACTTACGGGGGATTCTCTGGGGCCAACGTCCTGACTTTC
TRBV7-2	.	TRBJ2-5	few	CASSPLVGETQYF	TGTGCCAGCAGCCCCCTGGTGGGGGAGACCCAGTACTTC
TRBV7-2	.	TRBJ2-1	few	CASSLDPSPHNEQFF	TGTGCCAGCAGCTTAGATCCTAGCCCCCACAATGAGCAGTTCTTC
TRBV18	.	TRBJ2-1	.	CASSPPSVSSYNEQFF	TGTGCCAGCTCACCACCCTCGGTAAGCTCCTACAATGAGCAGTTCTTC
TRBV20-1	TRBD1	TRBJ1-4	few	CSASSTGEEKLFF	TGCAGTGCTAGTAGCACAGGGGAAGAAAAACTGTTTTTT